This T cell receptor (beta chain) was sequenced for a study of identical twins. Many counts were recorded for this clonotype. Its antigen is unknown. TCRdb passed the 5' RACE reads through MiXCR, listing each CDR3 protein once. The sample gives about 150,000 distinct CDR3 sequences, 3.5% of which show up once; roughly 8% is in the top ten. Study results and caveats: Sequences that were beta out-of-frame showed weaker excess twin sharing.

This clonotype was sampled from a man between 18 and 35 years old in good health. What was sequenced was memory T cells sorted from blood.

The CDR3 bases are TGTGCCATCAGTGTCTTAGCGGGAGCCTACAATGAGCAGTTCTTC. This sequence encodes CAISVLAGAYNEQFF. The V call is TRBV10-3, the J call TRBJ2-1; 9 bases agree with TRBD2. V dropped 4 bases and J dropped 2; count of bases not matched to a gene: 3. The CDR3 is 15 residues long. CDR1 is ENHRY and CDR2 is SYGVKD in the germline V gene.